This TCR beta chain was recorded in a study of blood T cell repertoires in COVID-19. Study-wide context: Spain, Italy and the United States supplied samples that represented acute and convalescent COVID-19. Sources were T cells, B-cell-depleted T cells, or PBMCs; the material itself was cDNA or gDNA.

Participants came from around 25 US areas, aged about 18 to 95 years. Those designated as exposed participants met a COVID-19 case within 2 weeks before study entry. This clone was counted once. Generated by immunoSEQ multiplex PCR, the TCRdb table keeps only in-frame clones and is missing some. Of 270,000 or so clones listed, 80% to 90% are singletons. Specimen: PBMCs or T cells enriched from blood (not recorded which). This sequence was found in a woman in her forties or fifties who had been exposed to COVID-19.

The CDR3 nucleotides are TGTGCCAGCAGCCCAGAGACAGTGATCTATGGCTACACCTTC. This codes for CASSPETVIYGYTF. The chain joins TRBV3-1 (or the pseudogene TRBV3-2) to TRBJ1-2; weak D call: TRBD1 (5 bases). The germline CDR1 and CDR2 sequences are LGHDT and YNNKEL (reference sequence). CDR3 length: 14 amino acids. V dropped 4 bases and J dropped 4 bases, with 13 bases sitting between them.